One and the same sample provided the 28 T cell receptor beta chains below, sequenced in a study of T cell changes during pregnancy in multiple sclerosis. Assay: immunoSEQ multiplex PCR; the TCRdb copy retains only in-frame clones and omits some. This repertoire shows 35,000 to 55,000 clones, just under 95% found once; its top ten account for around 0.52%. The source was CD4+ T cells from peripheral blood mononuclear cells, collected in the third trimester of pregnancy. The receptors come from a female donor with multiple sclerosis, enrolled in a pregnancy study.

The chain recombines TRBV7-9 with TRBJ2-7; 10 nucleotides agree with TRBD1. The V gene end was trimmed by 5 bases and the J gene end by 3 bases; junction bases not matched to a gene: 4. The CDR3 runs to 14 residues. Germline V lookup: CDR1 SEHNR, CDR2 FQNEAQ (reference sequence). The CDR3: CASSLGQGNYEQYF. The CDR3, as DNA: TGTGCCAGCAGCCTGGGACAGGGGAACTACGAGCAGTACTTC.

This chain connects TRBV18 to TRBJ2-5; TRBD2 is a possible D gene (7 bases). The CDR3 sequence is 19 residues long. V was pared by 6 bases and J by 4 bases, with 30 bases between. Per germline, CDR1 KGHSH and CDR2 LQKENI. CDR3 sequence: CASSPTGIFAGDPRETQYF. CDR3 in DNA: TGTGCCAGCTCGCCTACAGGGATATTCGCGGGGGACCCCCGAGAGACCCAGTACTTC.

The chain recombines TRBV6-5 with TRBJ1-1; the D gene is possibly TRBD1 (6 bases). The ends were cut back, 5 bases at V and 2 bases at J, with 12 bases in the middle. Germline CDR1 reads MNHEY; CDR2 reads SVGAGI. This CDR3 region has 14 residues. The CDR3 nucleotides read TGTGCCAGCAGTGCGTACAGGGCCAACACTGAAGCTTTCTTT. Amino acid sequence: CASSAYRANTEAFF.

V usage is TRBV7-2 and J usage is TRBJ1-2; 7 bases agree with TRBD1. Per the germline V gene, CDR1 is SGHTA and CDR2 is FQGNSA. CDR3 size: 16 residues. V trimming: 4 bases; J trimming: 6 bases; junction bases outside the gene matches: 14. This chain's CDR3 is CASSSRRQGSVDGYTF. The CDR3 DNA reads TGTGCCAGCAGCTCTAGACGACAGGGAAGTGTCGATGGCTACACCTTC.

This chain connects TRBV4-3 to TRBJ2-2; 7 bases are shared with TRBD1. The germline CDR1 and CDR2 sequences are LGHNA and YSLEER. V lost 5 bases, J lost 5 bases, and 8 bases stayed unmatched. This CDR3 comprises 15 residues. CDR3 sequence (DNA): TGCGCCAGCAGCTCGACAGGGTATGGGACCGGGGAGCTGTTTTTT. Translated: CASSSTGYGTGELFF.

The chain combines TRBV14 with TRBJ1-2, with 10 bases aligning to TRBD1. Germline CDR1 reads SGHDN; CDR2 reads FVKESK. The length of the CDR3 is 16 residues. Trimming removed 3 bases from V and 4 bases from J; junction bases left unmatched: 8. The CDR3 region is CASSQLTTGGFYGYTF. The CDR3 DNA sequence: TGTGCCAGCAGCCAGCTGACGACAGGGGGCTTCTATGGCTACACCTTC.

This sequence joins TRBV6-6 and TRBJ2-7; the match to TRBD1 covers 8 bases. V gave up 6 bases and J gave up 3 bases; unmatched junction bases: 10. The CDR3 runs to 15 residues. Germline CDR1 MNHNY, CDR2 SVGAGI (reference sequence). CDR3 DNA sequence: TGTGCCAGCAGCGACAGGACAGGGATCCACTACGAGCAGTACTTC. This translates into CASSDRTGIHYEQYF.

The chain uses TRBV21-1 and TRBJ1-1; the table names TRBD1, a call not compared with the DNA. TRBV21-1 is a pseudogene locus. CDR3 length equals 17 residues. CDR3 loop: CASSGRQGSRVYTEAFF. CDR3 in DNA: TGTGCCAGCAGCGGCCGACAGGGATCTAGGGTTTACACTGAAGCTTTCTTT.

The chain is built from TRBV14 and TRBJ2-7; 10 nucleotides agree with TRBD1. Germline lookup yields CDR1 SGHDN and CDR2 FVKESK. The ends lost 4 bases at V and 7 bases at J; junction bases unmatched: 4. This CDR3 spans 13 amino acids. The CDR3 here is CASSRDRGREQYF. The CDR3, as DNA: TGTGCCAGCAGCCGCGACAGGGGGCGTGAGCAGTACTTC.

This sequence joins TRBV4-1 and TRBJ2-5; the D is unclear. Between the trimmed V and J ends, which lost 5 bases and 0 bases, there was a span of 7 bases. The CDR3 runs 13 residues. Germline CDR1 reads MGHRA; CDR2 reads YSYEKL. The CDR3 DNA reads TGCGCCAGCAGCTGGCAGTACCAAGAGACCCAGTACTTC. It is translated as CASSWQYQETQYF.

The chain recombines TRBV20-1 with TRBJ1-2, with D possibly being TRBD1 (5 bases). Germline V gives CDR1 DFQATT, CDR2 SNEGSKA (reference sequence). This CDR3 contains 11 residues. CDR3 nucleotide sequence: TGCAGCGTCCAGGGAAACTATGGCTACACCTTC. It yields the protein CSVQGNYGYTF.

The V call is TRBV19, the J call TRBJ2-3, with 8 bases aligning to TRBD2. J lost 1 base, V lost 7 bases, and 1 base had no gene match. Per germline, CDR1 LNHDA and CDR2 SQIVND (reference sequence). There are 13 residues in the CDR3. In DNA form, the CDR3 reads TGTGCCAGTAAGACTAGCGGCACAGATACGCAGTATTTT. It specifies CASKTSGTDTQYF. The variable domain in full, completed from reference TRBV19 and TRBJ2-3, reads DGGITQSPKYLFRKEGQNVTLSCEQNLNHDAMYWYRQDPGQGLRLIYYSQIVNDFQKGDIAEGYSVSREKKESFPLTVTSAQKNPTAFYLCASKTSGTDTQYFGPGTRLTVL.

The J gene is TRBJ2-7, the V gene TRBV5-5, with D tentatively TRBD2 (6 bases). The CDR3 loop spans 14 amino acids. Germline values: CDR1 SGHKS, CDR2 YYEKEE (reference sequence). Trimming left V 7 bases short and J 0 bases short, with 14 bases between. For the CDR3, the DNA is TGTGCCAGCCGCGGGGACTTAAGCTCCTACGAGCAGTACTTC. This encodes CASRGDLSSYEQYF.

The CDR3 DNA reads TGTGCCAGCAGTTATTTGATCGGAGCCAGGGGTTACGAGCAGTACTTC. It encodes CASSYLIGARGYEQYF. This chain joins TRBV6-5 and TRBJ2-7, with D maybe TRBD1 (6 bases). This CDR3 has 16 residues. The germline V gene has CDR1 MNHEY and CDR2 SVGAGI. The V and J ends lost 3 bases and 4 bases respectively, with 19 bases between them.

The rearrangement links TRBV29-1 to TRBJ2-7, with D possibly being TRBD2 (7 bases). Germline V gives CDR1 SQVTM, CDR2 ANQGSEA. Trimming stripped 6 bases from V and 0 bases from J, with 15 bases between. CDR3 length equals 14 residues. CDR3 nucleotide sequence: TGCAGCGTCGGAGGGGGAGGGATCTCCTACGAGCAGTACTTC. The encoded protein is CSVGGGGISYEQYF.

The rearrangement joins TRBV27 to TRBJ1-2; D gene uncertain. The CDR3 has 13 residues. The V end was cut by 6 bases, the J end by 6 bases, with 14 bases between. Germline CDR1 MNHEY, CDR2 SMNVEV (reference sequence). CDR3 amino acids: CASREGTVDGYTF. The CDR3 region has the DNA TGTGCCAGCAGGGAGGGTACAGTTGATGGCTACACCTTC.

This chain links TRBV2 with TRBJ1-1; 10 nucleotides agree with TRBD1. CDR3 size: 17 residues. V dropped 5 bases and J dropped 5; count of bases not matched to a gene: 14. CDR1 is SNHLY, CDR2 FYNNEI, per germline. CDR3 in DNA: TGTGCCAGCAGTCACCGGGACAGGGGCCAAAGGGGAACTGAAGCTTTCTTT. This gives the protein CASSHRDRGQRGTEAFF.

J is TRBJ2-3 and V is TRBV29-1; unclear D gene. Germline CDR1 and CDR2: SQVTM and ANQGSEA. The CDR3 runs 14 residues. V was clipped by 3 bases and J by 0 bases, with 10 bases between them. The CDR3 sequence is CSVDETLSTDTQYF. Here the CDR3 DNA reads TGCAGCGTTGACGAGACTCTTAGCACAGATACGCAGTATTTT.

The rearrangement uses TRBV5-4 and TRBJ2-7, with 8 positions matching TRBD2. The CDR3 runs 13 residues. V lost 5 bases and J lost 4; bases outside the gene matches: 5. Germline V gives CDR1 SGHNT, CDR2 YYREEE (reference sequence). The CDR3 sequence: CASRSGSAYEQYF. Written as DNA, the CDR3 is TGTGCCAGCAGGAGCGGGAGTGCTTACGAGCAGTACTTC.

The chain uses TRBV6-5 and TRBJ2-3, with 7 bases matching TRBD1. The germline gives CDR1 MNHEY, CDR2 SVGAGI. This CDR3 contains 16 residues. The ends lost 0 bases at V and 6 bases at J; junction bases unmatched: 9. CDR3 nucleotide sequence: TGTGCCAGCAGTTACTCTTTACTCGAGACAGGGGATACGCAGTATTTT. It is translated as CASSYSLLETGDTQYF.

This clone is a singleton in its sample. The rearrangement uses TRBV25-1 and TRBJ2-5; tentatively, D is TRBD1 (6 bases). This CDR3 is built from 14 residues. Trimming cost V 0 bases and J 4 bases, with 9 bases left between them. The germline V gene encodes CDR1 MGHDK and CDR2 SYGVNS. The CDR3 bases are TGTGCCAGCAGTGAATATACAGGGAGAGAGACCCAGTACTTC. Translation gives CASSEYTGRETQYF.

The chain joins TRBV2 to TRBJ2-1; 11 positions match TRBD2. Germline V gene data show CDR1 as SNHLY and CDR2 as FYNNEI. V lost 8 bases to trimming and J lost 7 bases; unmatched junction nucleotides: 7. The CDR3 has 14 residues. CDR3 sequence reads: CASRELAGGNEQFF. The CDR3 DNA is TGTGCCAGCCGGGAGCTAGCGGGAGGAAATGAGCAGTTCTTC. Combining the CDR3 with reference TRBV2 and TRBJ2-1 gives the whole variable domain EPEVTQTPSHQVTQMGQEVILRCVPISNHLYFYWYRQILGQKVEFLVSFYNNEISEKSEIFDDQFSVERPDGSNFTLKIRSTKLEDSAMYFCASRELAGGNEQFFGPGTRLTVL.

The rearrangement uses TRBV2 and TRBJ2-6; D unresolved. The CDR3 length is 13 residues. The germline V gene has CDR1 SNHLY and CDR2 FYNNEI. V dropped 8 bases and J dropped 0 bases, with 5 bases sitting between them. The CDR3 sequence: CASAGSGANVLTF. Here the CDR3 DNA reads TGTGCCAGCGCAGGCTCTGGGGCCAACGTCCTGACTTTC.

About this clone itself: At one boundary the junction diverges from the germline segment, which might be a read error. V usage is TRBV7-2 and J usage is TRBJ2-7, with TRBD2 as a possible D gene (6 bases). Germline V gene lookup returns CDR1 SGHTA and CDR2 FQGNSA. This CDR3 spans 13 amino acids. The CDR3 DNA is TGTGCCAGCAGCTTAGCGGGAGCTAGCGAGCTCGTATTC. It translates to CASSLAGASELVF.

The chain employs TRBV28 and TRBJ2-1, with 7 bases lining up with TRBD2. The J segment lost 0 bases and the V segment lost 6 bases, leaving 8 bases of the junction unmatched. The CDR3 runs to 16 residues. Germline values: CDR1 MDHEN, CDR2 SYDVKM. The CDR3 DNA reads TGTGCCAGCAGCCCTGCGGGACTATCCTCCTACAATGAGCAGTTCTTC. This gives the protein CASSPAGLSSYNEQFF.

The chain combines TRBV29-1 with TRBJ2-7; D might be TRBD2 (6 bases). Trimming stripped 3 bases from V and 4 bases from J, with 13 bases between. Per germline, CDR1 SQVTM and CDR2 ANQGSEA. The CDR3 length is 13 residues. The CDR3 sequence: CSVDGGSRYEQYF. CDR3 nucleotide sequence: TGCAGCGTTGACGGGGGTTCACGGTACGAGCAGTACTTC.

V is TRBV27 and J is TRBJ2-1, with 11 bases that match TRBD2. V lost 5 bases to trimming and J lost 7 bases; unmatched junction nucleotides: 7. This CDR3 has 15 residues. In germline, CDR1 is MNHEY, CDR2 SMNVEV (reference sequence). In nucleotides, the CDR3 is TGTGCCAGCAGTCGGACTAGCGGGCCTCGTAATGAGCAGTTCTTC. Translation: CASSRTSGPRNEQFF.

This chain's CDR3 is CASSQYGHLGDTEAFF. The CDR3 nucleotides are TGTGCCAGCTCCCAATACGGACACCTCGGAGACACTGAAGCTTTCTTT. The chain employs TRBV18 and TRBJ1-1; tentatively, D is TRBD1 (5 bases). Germline-derived CDR1 and CDR2 are KGHSH and LQKENI. The V end lost 6 bases, the J end lost 3 bases, and 20 bases lay between the germline ends. This CDR3 region has 16 residues.